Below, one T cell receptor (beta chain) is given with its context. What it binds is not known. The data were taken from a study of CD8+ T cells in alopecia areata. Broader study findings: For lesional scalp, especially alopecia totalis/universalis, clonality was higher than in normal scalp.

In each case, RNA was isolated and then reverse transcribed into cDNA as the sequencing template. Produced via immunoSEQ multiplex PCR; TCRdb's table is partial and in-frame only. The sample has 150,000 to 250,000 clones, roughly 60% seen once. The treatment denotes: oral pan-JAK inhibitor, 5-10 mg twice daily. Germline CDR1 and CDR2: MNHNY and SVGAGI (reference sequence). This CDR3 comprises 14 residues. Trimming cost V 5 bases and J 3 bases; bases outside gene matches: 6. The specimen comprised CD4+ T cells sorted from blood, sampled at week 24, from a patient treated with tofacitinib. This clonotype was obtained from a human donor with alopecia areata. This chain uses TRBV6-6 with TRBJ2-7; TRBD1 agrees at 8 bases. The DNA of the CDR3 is TGTGCCAGCAGTGCCCGGGACAGGTTCTACGAGCAGTACTTC. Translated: CASSARDRFYEQYF.